This TCR beta chain originates from a study of T cells after yellow fever vaccination (dated by TCRdb to between 2018 and 2021). In terms of the full investigation: Libraries from fractions with low cell numbers were prepared with the SMART-Seq v4 Ultra Low Input RNA kit. Bulk TCR alpha and beta repertoires were sequenced longitudinally to track T-cell clones before and after primary and booster YFV17D yellow fever vaccination. Two healthy male donors, one aged 18 to 30 and one aged 30 to 40 years, made up the cohort. Bulk PBMC replicates and cell subsets were isolated from blood drawn at multiple timepoints before and after both primary and secondary immunization. The investigation overall reported the following: Computational filtering was required because FACS-sorted repertoires could contain abundant contaminating clonotypes from the bulk population. The secondary T-cell response was weaker than the primary response but faster, peaking on day 5 instead of day 15. A small share of clonotypes occurred in both CD4 and CD8 compartments, likely arising from convergent recombination. After the booster, most clones that had expanded after primary vaccination were detected again (around 96% of CD4 and around nine tenths of CD8), suggesting broad maintenance of memory. Because only two donors were included in the study, the extent to which the findings can be generalized is limited.

TCR cDNA was synthesized by 5'RACE template switching, through which a universal primer site and unique molecular identifiers were introduced. cDNA synthesis was primed from both the TCR alpha and TCR beta constant segments. Libraries were amplified in two PCR steps, with sample barcodes and sequencing adapters added in the second step. Sequencing of libraries was done on Illumina HiSeq 2500 (2x100 bp) or NovaSeq (2x150 bp). The published analysis was carried out like this. Reads were demultiplexed and collapsed into UMI consensus sequences with MIGEC, and V(D)J alignment was performed with MiXCR. Clonotypes responding to the vaccine were identified with edgeR on replicate PBMC samples, with the criteria of FDR below 0.01 and a log2 fold change above 5 up to day 15. Bulk clonotypes were assigned CD4 or CD8 identity according to which sequenced CD4 or CD8 repertoire held them at higher abundance. The public sequencing data were trimmed at Q25 with fastp and processed into clonotypes with MiXCR by TCRdb, which kept only in-frame beta chains. Each entry is one CDR3 protein sequence, shown with its most common DNA and genes. The authors' filters were not applied to this entry. This sample comprises hundreds of thousands of distinct CDR3 sequences, roughly a fifth of them detected only once. The biggest ten clones account for less than 20% of the sample.

A word on this clonotype: Its binding antigen is unknown. No much larger clone exists at a distance of one base, and base qualities are not known.

The treatment or condition label corresponds to: live attenuated yellow fever vaccine strain. At each blood-draw timepoint, two biological replicates of bulk PBMCs were obtained. PBMCs were isolated from peripheral blood using a standard Ficoll-Paque protocol. TriZol was used to extract RNA from bulk PBMCs, CD4 and CD8 fractions, and dextramer-positive and dextramer-negative fractions. The source of this sequence is a young man who received the YFV17D yellow fever vaccine. The material was PBMCs, obtained more than 20 days after the first yellow fever vaccination.

In nucleotide form, the sequence is TGTGCCAGCAGAAGATTCGCGGGGAATCAAGAGACCCAGTACTTC. This yields the protein CASRRFAGNQETQYF. Here the chain combines TRBV6-2 or TRBV6-3 and TRBJ2-5; TRBD2 might be the D gene, on 6 matching bases. From cysteine to phenylalanine, the CDR3 is 15 amino acids long. Only the CDR3 portion is preserved as DNA: 45 bases, with reading frame beginning at the first base. A distance of 16 bases separates the germline ends of V and J, which lose 6 bases and 2 bases respectively. The germline V gene yields MNHEY for CDR1 and SVGEGT for CDR2.